This entry concerns a single T cell receptor beta chain. The antigen is undetermined. Measured with immunoSEQ multiplex PCR; TCRdb has only the in-frame clones, and not every one. The sample yields roughly 28,000 clones, around 89% seen once. This entry belongs to a study of multiple sclerosis patients with progressive multifocal leukoencephalopathy. The CDR3 covers 16 residues. Trimming removed 3 bases from V and 5 bases from J; junction bases left unmatched: 8. Per germline, CDR1 MGHDK and CDR2 SYGVNS. Time point in this sample: before natalizumab initiation. T0 blood was collected before the first natalizumab infusion. Regarding the study as a whole: PML-onset expanded TRB clones were detectable before and during natalizumab therapy. The findings' link to JC virus versus immunocompromise remained uncertain.

This chain links TRBV25-1 with TRBJ1-4; 8 nucleotides align to TRBD1. The source material was PBMCs. The source of this sequence is a human donor with multiple sclerosis. The CDR3 coding sequence is TGTGCCAGCAGTGAGAGTCCGGGACAGGAGAATGAAAAACTGTTTTTT. Protein sequence: CASSESPGQENEKLFF. Using reference TRBV25-1 and TRBJ1-4 for the parts outside the CDR3, the full variable domain is EADIYQTPRYLVIGTGKKITLECSQTMGHDKMYWYQQDPGMELHLIHYSYGVNSTEKGDLSSESTVSRIRTEHFPLTLESARPSHTSQYLCASSESPGQENEKLFFGSGTQLSVL.